A single sample gave rise to the 32 T cell receptor beta chains below, sequenced in a study of cytomegalovirus exposure and HLA in healthy donors. Use of 60 Vbeta and 13 Jbeta primers characterized the PCR. TCRdb keeps only in-frame clones here, not all; method: immunoSEQ multiplex PCR. The sample lists roughly 230,000 clones, approximately 91% seen once, with 1.7% in the top ten. Source material: PBMCs. These receptors were obtained from a girl aged 2-10 years in good health and CMV-seronegative.

The V and J genes are TRBV10-2 and TRBJ1-3, with 8 bases identical to TRBD1. Germline lookup yields CDR1 WSHSY and CDR2 SAAADI. The CDR3 covers 16 residues. V shed 0 bases, J shed 5 bases, and the junction held 6 bases outside the gene matches. CDR3 in amino acids: CASSESMAGGRNTIYF. Here the CDR3 DNA reads TGCGCCAGCAGTGAGTCGATGGCAGGGGGCCGAAACACCATATATTTT.

CDR3 coding DNA: TGTGCCAGCAGCTTGTTCCTAGCGGGAGTAGGGGGTGAGCAGTTCTTC. Its protein is CASSLFLAGVGGEQFF. The gene calls are TRBV5-5 and TRBJ2-1; 10 bases map to TRBD2. The V gene end was trimmed by 1 base and the J gene end by 9 bases; junction bases not matched to a gene: 10. This CDR3 is 16 amino acids long. CDR1 SGHKS and CDR2 YYEKEE come from the germline V gene (reference sequence). The full variable domain, completed using reference TRBV5-5 and TRBJ2-1, is DAGVTQSPTHLIKTRGQQVTLRCSPISGHKSVSWYQQVLGQGPQFIFQYYEKEERGRGNFPDRFSARQFPNYSSELNVNALLLGDSALYLCASSLFLAGVGGEQFFGPGTRLTVL.

The chain uses TRBV5-1 and TRBJ2-3; tentative D call: TRBD2 (6 bases). V dropped 9 bases and J dropped 1 base, with 18 bases sitting between them. CDR1 and CDR2 (germline): SGHRS, YFSETQ. This CDR3 is built from 15 residues. CDR3: CATSQEGERTDTQYF. The CDR3 DNA is TGCGCCACCTCCCAGGAGGGAGAACGCACAGATACGCAGTATTTT.

The V call is TRBV6-5, the J call TRBJ1-6, with D perhaps matching TRBD1 (6 bases). Trimming pared 4 bases from V and 8 bases from J, leaving 9 bases between. This CDR3 has 13 amino acids. Germline V gene sequence: CDR1 MNHEY, CDR2 SVGAGI. Here the CDR3 reads CASSSGEHSPLHF. The CDR3, as DNA: TGTGCCAGCAGTTCAGGGGAACATTCACCCCTCCACTTT.

DNA for the CDR3: TGTGCCAGCAGCTTAGGTTGGTCAAATACTAACACTGAAGCTTTCTTT. Translation: CASSLGWSNTNTEAFF. The chain joins TRBV13 to TRBJ1-1; D is unclear. The V gene's germline CDR1 is PRHDT and CDR2 FYEKMQ (reference sequence). CDR3 size: 16 residues. V was cut by 0 bases and J by 2 bases, with 13 bases left in between.

The chain couples TRBV7-9 to TRBJ1-4; D is unclear. Trimming removed 11 bases at V and 0 bases at J, with 10 bases between. Per germline, CDR1 SEHNR and CDR2 FQNEAQ (reference sequence). CDR3 length equals 13 residues. This chain's CDR3 is CASQATTNEKLFF. For the CDR3, the DNA is TGTGCCTCCCAGGCAACAACTAATGAAAAACTGTTTTTT.

The V and J genes are TRBV5-4 and TRBJ2-6; 9 nucleotides agree with TRBD1. Germline CDR1 is SGHNT and CDR2 is YYREEE (reference sequence). The CDR3 has 15 amino acids. V shed 7 bases and J 0 bases; nucleotides not matched to a gene: 2. The CDR3 DNA is TGTGCCAGCGGGACAGGGACCTCTGGGGCCAACGTCCTGACTTTC. This translates into CASGTGTSGANVLTF.

V gene TRBV27 combines with J gene TRBJ1-1; D might be TRBD1 (6 bases). Trimming stripped 6 bases from V and 1 base from J, with 9 bases between. CDR1 is MNHEY and CDR2 is SMNVEV in the germline V gene (reference sequence). The CDR3 runs 13 residues. The chain's CDR3 is CASRDRTNTEAFF. The DNA of the CDR3 is TGTGCCAGCAGAGACAGGACGAACACTGAAGCTTTCTTT.

The genes are TRBV7-3 and TRBJ1-4; tentative D call: TRBD1 (5 bases). This CDR3 is built from 18 residues. Germline CDR1 is SGHTA and CDR2 is FQGTGA. Trimming left V 6 bases short and J 6 bases short, with 26 bases between. DNA of the CDR3: TGTGCCAGCAGGCGTTACCTCTGCAGGGAAAAACCCGATGAAAAACTGTTTTTT. Its protein is CASRRYLCREKPDEKLFF. Complete variable domain (other parts from reference TRBV7-3 and TRBJ1-4): GAGVSQTPSNKVTEKGKYVELRCDPISGHTALYWYRQSLGQGPEFLIYFQGTGAADDSGLPNDRFFAVRPEGSVSTLKIQRTERGDSAVYLCASRRYLCREKPDEKLFFGSGTQLSVL.

The chain combines TRBV6-5 with TRBJ1-2; possible D gene TRBD1, 5 bases. CDR3 length equals 13 residues. V was trimmed by 5 bases and J by 7 bases, leaving 14 bases between them. Germline values: CDR1 MNHEY, CDR2 SVGAGI. The CDR3 spells CASSASGPGGYTF. The CDR3 nucleotides are TGTGCCAGCAGTGCTTCAGGGCCAGGTGGCTACACCTTC.

The rearrangement joins TRBV6-1 to TRBJ2-3; 9 nucleotides align to TRBD2. CDR1 and CDR2 from the germline V gene are MNHNS and SASEGT. After removal of 7 bases from V and 0 bases from J, the junction contained 5 bases not matched to a gene. The CDR3 contains 15 residues. CDR3 protein: CASTLAGVSTDTQYF. CDR3 in DNA: TGTGCCAGCACCTTAGCGGGAGTTAGCACAGATACGCAGTATTTT.

The V and J genes are TRBV10-2 and TRBJ2-5; 8 bases map to TRBD1. The closer fit of TRBJ2-7 to the DNA end suggests the J call may be wrong. The CDR3 totals 13 residues. CDR1 WSHSY and CDR2 SAAADI come from the germline V gene. CDR3 coding DNA: TGCGCCACTCGGACAGGGAGCTCCTACGAGCAGTACTTC. Translation gives CATRTGSSYEQYF.

This chain connects TRBV7-6 to TRBJ1-1; D remains unclear. Per the germline V gene, CDR1 is SGHVS and CDR2 is FNYEAQ. This CDR3 contains 14 residues. V was trimmed by 1 base and J by 1 base, leaving 7 bases between them. The CDR3 DNA reads TGTGCCAGCAGCTTAGGAGCAACGAACACTGAAGCTTTCTTT. Translated, it gives CASSLGATNTEAFF.

The V gene is TRBV27, the J gene TRBJ2-7; TRBD1 matches 9 bases. Unmatched junction bases numbered 12, after V lost 5 bases and J lost 7 bases. Germline assignment: CDR1 MNHEY and CDR2 SMNVEV (reference sequence). CDR3 length equals 15 residues. CDR3 coding DNA: TGTGCCAGCAGTGATCACGGGACAGGGTTGATGGAGCAGTACTTC. As protein: CASSDHGTGLMEQYF.

The chain joins TRBV6-5 to TRBJ2-1; TRBD2 matches 10 bases. V lost 6 bases and J lost 12; bases outside the gene matches: 11. CDR3 size: 14 residues. The germline V gene encodes CDR1 MNHEY and CDR2 SVGAGI. The CDR3 loop reads CASSVLAGASGQFF. For the CDR3, the DNA is TGTGCCAGCAGCGTGCTAGCGGGGGCGTCGGGGCAGTTCTTC.

This sequence joins TRBV9 and TRBJ2-1; 10 bases fit TRBD2. CDR1 SGDLS and CDR2 YYNGEE come from the germline V gene. This CDR3 contains 16 residues. After removal of 0 bases from V and 4 bases from J, the junction contained 4 bases not matched to a gene. The CDR3 sequence: CASSVGRAGGYNEQFF. The CDR3 bases are TGTGCCAGCAGCGTAGGAAGAGCGGGGGGGTACAATGAGCAGTTCTTC.

The V gene is TRBV30, the J gene TRBJ2-1; 10 bases are shared with TRBD2. The CDR3 length is 15 residues. The germline V gene encodes CDR1 GTSNPN and CDR2 SVGIG (reference sequence). With 3 bases clipped from V and 2 bases from J, the junction kept 4 bases outside the gene matches. Here the CDR3 DNA reads TGTGCCTGGAGCCTGGGGACTAGCGCCTACAATGAGCAGTTCTTC. This translates into CAWSLGTSAYNEQFF.

This clone was observed a single time. The genes are TRBV10-3 and TRBJ1-1; 12 bases fit TRBD1. The CDR3 loop spans 15 amino acids. J was trimmed by 6 bases and V by 4 bases; bases with no gene match: 6. Germline CDR1 reads ENHRY; CDR2 reads SYGVKD. CDR3 in DNA: TGTGCCATCAGTGGGGGACAGGGGGCGCGGGCTGAAGCTTTCTTT. This encodes CAISGGQGARAEAFF.

The chain carries TRBV27 and TRBJ2-5, with 8 positions matching TRBD2. Germline V gene data show CDR1 as MNHEY and CDR2 as SMNVEV (reference sequence). The CDR3 has 13 amino acids. The V segment lost 2 bases and the J segment 9 bases; nucleotides outside the gene matches: 5. The CDR3 bases are TGTGCCAGCAGTTTAGGCCGGGGGGGGGCCCAGTACTTC. It codes for CASSLGRGGAQYF.

The chain is built from TRBV4-1 and TRBJ1-4; possible D gene TRBD1, 5 bases. This CDR3 is 13 amino acids long. The V and J ends lost 3 bases and 8 bases respectively, with 10 bases between them. Germline-derived CDR1 and CDR2 are MGHRA and YSYEKL. The DNA of the CDR3 is TGCGCCAGCAGCCAGCCAGGGAGGGAAAAACTGTTTTTT. As protein: CASSQPGREKLFF.

The chain links TRBV2 to TRBJ2-7; D perhaps matches TRBD1 (6 bases). The germline V gene has CDR1 SNHLY and CDR2 FYNNEI. The CDR3 is made up of 13 amino acids. CDR3 sequence (DNA): TGTGGTGGAGGACCGGGACATTCCTACGAGCAGTACTTC. It translates to CGGGPGHSYEQYF.

The CDR3, as DNA: TGTGCCAGCAGCGTAGAGGCAGGTTCCCATTCGCATGCGTCATATGGCTACACCTTC. Protein sequence: CASSVEAGSHSHASYGYTF. The chain couples TRBV9 to TRBJ1-2; D remains ambiguous. This CDR3 has 19 residues. Germline V gives CDR1 SGDLS, CDR2 YYNGEE. V was pared by 0 bases and J by 5 bases, with 26 bases between.

The genes are TRBV7-2 and TRBJ1-1; tentatively, D is TRBD1 (5 bases). Germline CDR1 and CDR2: SGHTA and FQGNSA. Deletions cut 2 bases from V and 0 bases from J, with 13 bases between. This CDR3 comprises 16 residues. Here the CDR3 DNA reads TGTGCCAGCAGCTTAAGGGGTGCAACCATGAACACTGAAGCTTTCTTT. This translates into CASSLRGATMNTEAFF.

V and J are TRBV19 and TRBJ1-1; D possibly corresponds to TRBD1 (5 bases). The germline CDR1 and CDR2 sequences are LNHDA and SQIVND (reference sequence). The V end was cut by 6 bases, the J end by 1 base, with 12 bases between. The CDR3 spans 14 residues. The CDR3 DNA follows: TGTGCCAGTAGCGTCCGGGGGGAGAACACTGAAGCTTTCTTT. It specifies CASSVRGENTEAFF. The whole variable domain, filled in from reference TRBV19 and TRBJ1-1, reads DGGITQSPKYLFRKEGQNVTLSCEQNLNHDAMYWYRQDPGQGLRLIYYSQIVNDFQKGDIAEGYSVSREKKESFPLTVTSAQKNPTAFYLCASSVRGENTEAFFGQGTRLTVV.

The chain couples TRBV15 to TRBJ2-1, with 12 bases lining up with TRBD2. J lost 1 base, V lost 5 bases, and 12 bases had no gene match. The CDR3 spans 19 residues. The germline CDR1 and CDR2 sequences are LNHNV and YYDKDF (reference sequence). The CDR3 loop reads CATSLWTSGAPGSYNEQFF. As DNA, the CDR3 is TGTGCCACCAGCTTGTGGACTAGCGGGGCCCCGGGGTCCTACAATGAGCAGTTCTTC. Full variable domain (missing parts from reference TRBV15 and TRBJ2-1): DAMVIQNPRYQVTQFGKPVTLSCSQTLNHNVMYWYQQKSSQAPKLLFHYYDKDFNNEADTPDNFQSRRPNTSFCFLDIRSPGLGDTAMYLCATSLWTSGAPGSYNEQFFGPGTRLTVL.

This clone was counted once. The chain's CDR3 is CASSAPTGGDTEAFF. CDR3 DNA sequence: TGTGCCAGCAGCGCCCCGACAGGGGGGGACACTGAAGCTTTCTTT. The J gene is TRBJ1-1, the V gene TRBV9; TRBD1 agrees at 9 bases. Per germline, CDR1 SGDLS and CDR2 YYNGEE. The CDR3 extends over 15 amino acids. J lost 3 bases, V lost 3 bases, and 6 bases had no gene match.

The rearrangement links TRBV6-1 to TRBJ1-2; TRBD1 agrees at 10 bases. Germline values: CDR1 MNHNS, CDR2 SASEGT. The CDR3 totals 14 residues. The V gene end was trimmed by 8 bases and the J gene end by 8 bases; junction bases not matched to a gene: 11. The CDR3 region is CASDPGQGSEGYTF. The DNA for the CDR3 is TGTGCCAGCGACCCGGGACAGGGGAGCGAGGGCTACACCTTC.

This clone was recorded only once. V and J are TRBV7-9 and TRBJ1-4; TRBD1 is a possible D gene (5 bases). The V end was cut by 7 bases, the J end by 4 bases, with 16 bases between. CDR1 is SEHNR, CDR2 FQNEAQ, per germline (reference sequence). The CDR3 has 15 residues. The DNA of the CDR3 is TGTGCCAGCAAGCCCGCCATGGGGGGTAATGAAAAACTGTTTTTT. Translation: CASKPAMGGNEKLFF.

In its sample, this clone was seen once. The chain recombines TRBV20-1 with TRBJ1-2; unclear D gene. This CDR3 is 10 amino acids long. The germline gives CDR1 DFQATT, CDR2 SNEGSKA (reference sequence). Deletions cut 5 bases from V and 7 bases from J, with 8 bases between. The DNA for the CDR3 is TGCAGTGCTCCTAGGTCTGGCTACACCTTC. Translating it yields CSAPRSGYTF.

Comment on this clone: An end of the junction differs from the germline gene, which may be a read error. The genes are TRBV13 and TRBJ2-1; 11 bases are a match to TRBD1. CDR3 length: 14 amino acids. The germline CDR1 and CDR2 sequences are PRHDT and FYEKMQ (reference sequence). Here the CDR3 reads CASSLGTGGNEQLF. In nucleotides, the CDR3 is TGTGCCAGCAGCCTCGGGACAGGGGGAAATGAGCAGCTCTTC.

The chain uses TRBV30 and TRBJ1-6; the match to TRBD1 covers 8 bases. The CDR3 is 14 residues long. Losses at the gene ends were 2 bases for V and 9 bases for J; bases not matched to a gene: 6. CDR1 is GTSNPN, CDR2 SVGIG, per germline (reference sequence). CDR3 residues: CAWSTDRVSSPLHF. The DNA of the CDR3 is TGTGCCTGGAGTACGGACAGGGTGAGTTCACCCCTCCACTTT.

This rearrangement joins TRBV5-6 to TRBJ2-5; TRBD2 matches at 10 bases. CDR3 length: 17 amino acids. Germline CDR1 SGHDT, CDR2 YYEEEE. V lost 0 bases to trimming and J lost 3 bases; unmatched junction nucleotides: 8. This CDR3 is CASSLGRAGGPEETQYF. DNA for the CDR3: TGTGCCAGCAGCTTGGGTCGAGCGGGGGGGCCGGAAGAGACCCAGTACTTC. The complete variable domain, with remaining parts taken from reference TRBV5-6 and TRBJ2-5, reads DAGVTQSPTHLIKTRGQQVTLRCSPKSGHDTVSWYQQALGQGPQFIFQYYEEEERQRGNFPDRFSGHQFPNYSSELNVNALLLGDSALYLCASSLGRAGGPEETQYFGPGTRLLVL.